This T cell receptor (beta chain) appears in the sequencing data of a study of technical replicates of blood from a handful of donors. Sequencing was performed with immunoSEQ multiplex PCR; in TCRdb, only in-frame clones are kept and a portion is missing. Here the sample spans roughly 65,000 clones, approximately 84% being singletons. This sequence originates from a human donor in good health. Some clones in this sample may be carry-over from other donors' samples. Specimen: PBMCs.

The CDR3 loop is CASSLGRRGGLAETQYF. In nucleotides, the CDR3 is TGCGCCAGCAGCTTGGGTCGCCGGGGGGGATTAGCGGAGACCCAGTACTTC. This chain joins TRBV5-1 and TRBJ2-5; 8 nucleotides align to TRBD2. The CDR3 sequence is 17 residues long. Looked up from germline, CDR1 is SGHRS and CDR2 is YFSETQ. Trimming removed 0 bases from V and 5 bases from J; junction bases left unmatched: 12.